This TCR beta chain was found in a study of blood T cell repertoires in COVID-19. Whole-study context: Whether acute or convalescent, the COVID-19 samples came from the United States, Italy and Spain. T cells, B-cell-depleted T cells, or PBMCs provided the cDNA or gDNA that served as material.

This CDR3 spans 17 amino acids. Per the germline V gene, CDR1 is MGHRA and CDR2 is YSYEKL. Trimming removed 1 base at V and 4 bases at J, with 16 bases between. In the study's own analysis: Estimated nucleated cell counts came from reference gene primer amplification. Some clones are missing from TCRdb's copy, which holds only in-frame ones; the method was immunoSEQ multiplex PCR. V and J calls and clone size are as listed in that table; D and trimming were resolved from the DNA. The table includes approximately 280,000 clones, about four fifths detected once. This sequence joins TRBV4-1 and TRBJ2-2; a possible D gene is TRBD2 (6 bases). This sequence originates from a human donor with COVID-19, enrolled during active disease. The donor label of this sample is uncertain. Sequencing was done on a sample of peripheral blood. CDR3 bases: TGCGCCAGCAGCCAAGGCGCCCAGCGGGTTACCACCGGGGAGCTGTTTTTT. Amino acids: CASSQGAQRVTTGELFF.